This paragraph covers one TCR beta chain sequence. Its target antigen remains unknown. The input lacks base qualities; no much larger clone sits a single base away. Enrolling through a virtual design, the prospective study's participants ranged in age from roughly 18 to 95 years and lived across 20 to 30 United States geographic areas. In the prospective study, participants were assigned to cohorts based on the clinical history participants reported in a screening survey and a study questionnaire. For ImmuneRACE Cohort 3, a participant was defined as recovered based on two consecutive negative NP/OP PCR tests, clearance by a healthcare professional, or resolution of symptoms. In the prospective study, whole blood, serum and a nasopharyngeal or oropharyngeal swab were collected from each participant by mobile phlebotomists. Participants in the prospective study had the option to provide additional blood draws and questionnaires over a 2-month period. Blood samples from the prospective study were shipped frozen or at room temperature prior to DNA extraction.

TCRbeta CDR3 regions were amplified from genomic DNA by means of the immunoSEQ Assay, a bias-controlled multiplex PCR. The authors' pipeline ran thus. The number of nucleated cells in each sample was estimated by amplification of reference gene primers within the assay. Sequence reads were collapsed and filtered to measure the absolute abundance of every unique TCRbeta CDR3 rearrangement. For each sample, productive Simpson clonality was calculated as the square root of Simpson's diversity index over productive rearrangements. Here the immuneACCESS table is served through TCRdb, limited to in-frame sequences with V and J called. Missing clones are a known gap in these copies; in checked studies unresolved V genes cover under half, and the rest lacks a known reason. From that table come the V and J calls and clone size; the DNA was used to work out D and trimming. The sample has about 370,000 clones on record, around 89% of them singletons. 1% of the sample rests with the top ten.

From V the trimming removes 3 bases and from J it removes 2 bases, while the gene matches leave 5 bases of the junction unaccounted for. In the germline V gene (reference sequence), CDR1 corresponds to MNHEY and CDR2 to SMNVEV. Spanning cysteine to phenylalanine, the CDR3 consists of 15 amino acids. This entry keeps only the CDR3 DNA: 45 bases, framed from base 1. This specimen comes from a study of blood T cell repertoires in COVID-19 (dated by TCRdb to between 2020 and 2021). Describing the broader study: Collaborator samples came from the United States, Italy and Spain and covered acute and convalescent phases of COVID-19. The sample metadata nearly always contained a de-identified subject ID, COVID-19 status, age in years and sex. The dataset comprised deeply sampled blood TCRbeta repertoires from subjects exposed to, actively infected with, or recovered from COVID-19. Where available, HLA class I and class II types were obtained from metadata supplied by the sample provider rather than from assay-based typing. The prospective study material was composed of cDNA or gDNA derived from T cells, B-cell-depleted T cells, or PBMCs. The samples were drawn from two sources: the first 160 participants of the ongoing ImmuneRACE study, and 950 to 1,500 subjects contributed by 6 global collaborators. The repertoires were released in a freely available public database intended as a resource for research on the immune response to SARS-CoV-2. Study-wide findings and limitations: Clinical and demographic metadata were provided uncurated, with the amount varying by source and participant.

Recombination connected TRBV27 to TRBJ2-5; the junction holds 8 bases that match TRBD1. This receptor was taken from a man aged 18 to 30 who had recovered from COVID-19. The sequencing sample was made of PBMCs or T cells enriched from blood (not recorded which). For the CDR3, the sequence is CASSFRGPGQETQYF. The DNA sequence follows: TGTGCCAGCAGTTTCAGGGGGCCTGGGCAAGAGACCCAGTACTTC.